This is a list of T cell receptor beta chains from one sample in a study of early T cells in non-severe SARS-CoV-2 infection. TCRdb reprocessed the 5' RACE reads with MiXCR, giving one entry per CDR3 protein. The table lists approximately 110,000 distinct CDR3 sequences, 14% to 15% of them singletons, with 20% to 25% in the top ten. The material sequenced was whole blood. The source is an adult who was a healthcare worker with PCR-confirmed SARS-CoV-2 infection or an uninfected control (not recorded which). Both conserved end residues are part of each CDR3. Each record gives: V gene, clone size, D gene, CDR3 length, J gene, CDR3 DNA, CDR3 protein. A D gene is named only where the DNA matches it firmly. Only some rows state a clone size, as once, few, many or a class for expanded clones.

>TRBV20-1|NA|NA|14|TRBJ2-1
TGCAGTGCTACTCGAGGGGGGTTTCTAAATGAGCAGTTCTTC
CSATRGGFLNEQFF
>TRBV10-3|NA|TRBD2|13|TRBJ2-1
TGTGCCATCAGTCCGGGAGGAAGCGATGAGCAGTTCTTC
CAISPGGSDEQFF
>TRBV5-1|NA|TRBD1|14|TRBJ1-2
TGCGCCAGCAGCATCAGGACAGGGGAAAATGGCTACACCTTC
CASSIRTGENGYTF
>TRBV19|NA|NA|15|TRBJ2-3
TGTGCCAGTAGTAGTCCCCGCGGGGCCCTCGGAACGCAGTATTTT
CASSSPRGALGTQYF
>TRBV7-9|few|NA|16|TRBJ2-7
TGTGCCAGCAGCCCAAACTTAGGAGAAGGCTCCTACGAGCAGTACTTC
CASSPNLGEGSYEQYF
>TRBV3-1|NA|NA|15|TRBJ2-1
TGTGCCAGCAGCCAATCCGGGACCCATTCGGGGGAGCAGTTCTTC
CASSQSGTHSGEQFF
>TRBV20-1|few|NA|11|TRBJ2-5
TGCAGTGCGGGACGCCAAGAGACCCAGTACTTC
CSAGRQETQYF
>TRBV3-1|NA|NA|14|TRBJ1-3
TGTGCCAGCAGCCCAGACCCTTCTGGAAACACCATATATTTT
CASSPDPSGNTIYF
>TRBV29-1|few|TRBD1|14|TRBJ2-4
TGCAGCGTCGCGACAGGGCTGGCCAAAAACATTCAGTACTTC
CSVATGLAKNIQYF
>TRBV7-6|many|NA|13|TRBJ1-4
TGTGCCAGCAGCGTAGGAGGGACGGTAAAACTGTTTTTT
CASSVGGTVKLFF
>TRBV7-9|NA|TRBD1|16|TRBJ2-1
TGTGCCAGCAGCCCCCCCGGGACAGGGGACTACAATGAGCAGTTCTTC
CASSPPGTGDYNEQFF
>TRBV29-1|few|NA|12|TRBJ1-2
TGCAGCGTTGCTGTGGAAGGGTATGGCTACACCTTC
CSVAVEGYGYTF
>TRBV24-1|NA|NA|13|TRBJ2-2
TGTGCCATACAGAAGGGCGGCACCGGGGAGCTGTTTTTT
CAIQKGGTGELFF
>TRBV10-3|NA|TRBD1|13|TRBJ2-5
TGTGCCATCAGACGGGACAGTCAAGAGACCCAGTACTTC
CAIRRDSQETQYF
>TRBV7-9|NA|NA|17|TRBJ2-2
TGTGCCAGCAGCGGCCGGGCAGGGGATTTGTGGACCGGGGAGCTGTTTTTT
CASSGRAGDLWTGELFF
>TRBV30|NA|NA|13|TRBJ2-2
TGTGCCGGATCCAGGCGGAACACCGGGGAGCTGTTTTTT
CAGSRRNTGELFF
>TRBV18|few|TRBD2|16|TRBJ2-5
TGTGCCAGCTCACCACCATCGGGGGGGCCCCAAGAGACCCAGTACTTC
CASSPPSGGPQETQYF
>TRBV5-1|NA|NA|13|TRBJ2-3
TGCGCCAGCAGCTTGGAGGACACTAATACGCAGTATTTT
CASSLEDTNTQYF
>TRBV5-1|NA|TRBD2|16|TRBJ2-2
TGCGCCAGCAGCACCGGGACTAGCGGGGGTATCGGGGAGCTGTTTTTT
CASSTGTSGGIGELFF
>TRBV19|NA|NA|13|TRBJ2-1
TGTGCCAGTAGTATGGTAGGAGGGAGGGAGCAGTTCTTC
CASSMVGGREQFF
>TRBV12-3/TRBV12-4|many|TRBD1|17|TRBJ2-5
TGTGCCAGCAGATCCGGGACAGGGTTTATGGGGCCGGAGACCCAGTACTTC
CASRSGTGFMGPETQYF
>TRBV7-9|NA|TRBD1|13|TRBJ1-1
TGTGCCAGCAGCTCTCAGGGGGGAGTTCAGGCTTTCTTT
CASSSQGGVQAFF
>TRBV5-4|few|NA|13|TRBJ1-5
TGTGCCAGCAGCCCCGCCCCCAATCAGCCCCAGCATTTT
CASSPAPNQPQHF
>TRBV20-1|few|NA|16|TRBJ2-1
TGCAGTGCCCAAGCAGCCGGGACGCCTTCCTACAATGAGCAGTTCTTC
CSAQAAGTPSYNEQFF
>TRBV10-2|few|NA|16|TRBJ1-1
TGCGCCAGCAGTGAGCCGACAAGCATTCGGGGTTACGGGGCTTTCTTT
CASSEPTSIRGYGAFF
>TRBV7-2|NA|TRBD1|15|TRBJ2-2
TGTGCCAGCAGCCGAGCCAGGGGGCAGGCCGGGGAGCTGTTTTTT
CASSRARGQAGELFF
>TRBV29-1|few|NA|12|TRBJ1-1
TGCAGCGTTACCCTAGCGGGATTTGAAGCTTTCTTT
CSVTLAGFEAFF